A selection of T cell receptor beta chains follows, all from one sample in a study. TCRdb processed the RT-PCR reads anew with MiXCR; each CDR3 protein has one entry. The sample includes 550,000 to 750,000 distinct CDR3 sequences, 14% of them seen just once. The sequenced sample was memory CD4+ T cells from blood. These receptors came from a female donor in good health, serving as a healthy control. Both conserved end residues are part of each CDR3. The order of the fields is V gene, D gene, CDR3 protein. A D gene is named only where the DNA matches it firmly.

V gene: TRBV9; D gene: .; CDR3 protein: CASSQWTRGEETQYF
V gene: TRBV6-1; D gene: .; CDR3 protein: CASHRSTGELFF
V gene: TRBV4-1; D gene: TRBD1; CDR3 protein: CASSQAGTASYEQYF
V gene: TRBV20-1; D gene: TRBD1; CDR3 protein: CSATQRQGFQETQYF
V gene: TRBV11-2; D gene: .; CDR3 protein: CASSLRDIWYF
V gene: TRBV27; D gene: TRBD1; CDR3 protein: CASSHYRGEDGYTF
V gene: TRBV29-1; D gene: TRBD2; CDR3 protein: CSVAVDARTSGRSEQFF
V gene: TRBV12-3/TRBV12-4; D gene: .; CDR3 protein: CASSLAGTKGYEQYF
V gene: TRBV20-1; D gene: TRBD2; CDR3 protein: CSAFGGTSGKGYEQYF
V gene: TRBV5-1; D gene: TRBD1; CDR3 protein: CASSSTGSANEKLFF
V gene: TRBV24-1; D gene: .; CDR3 protein: CATREQAPVGEKLFF
V gene: TRBV20-1; D gene: .; CDR3 protein: CSALPPSAIQYF
V gene: TRBV6-5; D gene: TRBD1; CDR3 protein: CASSKLRDRGNNEQFF
V gene: TRBV11-2; D gene: TRBD2; CDR3 protein: CASSLQREGVWANVLTF
V gene: TRBV28; D gene: TRBD1; CDR3 protein: CASGTGTGRYNEQFF
V gene: TRBV28; D gene: .; CDR3 protein: CASSLGDASRHQHF
V gene: TRBV24-1; D gene: TRBD2; CDR3 protein: CATSDRGLAGDTQYF
V gene: TRBV6-5; D gene: .; CDR3 protein: CASSPQMGGYTGELFF
V gene: TRBV20-1; D gene: .; CDR3 protein: CSDGTHNQPQHF
V gene: TRBV30; D gene: .; CDR3 protein: CAWERQHEAFF
V gene: TRBV18; D gene: .; CDR3 protein: CASSPQGGETQYF
V gene: TRBV9; D gene: .; CDR3 protein: CASSVAGQGPLSYEQYF
V gene: TRBV6-5; D gene: .; CDR3 protein: CASSYPGRTPYEQYF
V gene: TRBV27; D gene: TRBD1; CDR3 protein: CASSPGTGKGSNTEAFF
V gene: TRBV29-1; D gene: .; CDR3 protein: CSVVGDSSKGTEAFF
V gene: TRBV5-1; D gene: .; CDR3 protein: CASSQDIYGYTF
V gene: TRBV11-2; D gene: TRBD2; CDR3 protein: CASSQHLPGTNYDTDTQYF
V gene: TRBV5-1; D gene: .; CDR3 protein: CASSLVGALHEQYF
V gene: TRBV20-1; D gene: .; CDR3 protein: CSALDTSGANVLTF
V gene: TRBV7-8; D gene: .; CDR3 protein: CLKTRSYEQYF
V gene: TRBV20-1; D gene: TRBD1; CDR3 protein: CSARAVWDRVWGETQYF
V gene: TRBV29-1; D gene: TRBD2; CDR3 protein: CSASWGLAGGEQFF
V gene: TRBV3-1; D gene: TRBD1; CDR3 protein: CASRGTDRGVEAFF
V gene: TRBV6-5; D gene: TRBD2; CDR3 protein: CASRGTSGFSTDTQYF
V gene: TRBV21-1; D gene: .; CDR3 protein: CASSKALRGCYGYTF
V gene: TRBV3-1; D gene: .; CDR3 protein: CASNQPGTDTEAFF
V gene: TRBV12-3/TRBV12-4; D gene: TRBD1; CDR3 protein: CASSLAGTGDQGF
V gene: TRBV7-6; D gene: .; CDR3 protein: CASRPEGYTDTQYF
V gene: TRBV7-2; D gene: .; CDR3 protein: CASSLSSVEGADYSYEQYF
V gene: TRBV11-2; D gene: .; CDR3 protein: CASSLVGRTDSNQPQHF
V gene: TRBV20-1; D gene: TRBD1; CDR3 protein: CSAGTGARGDTGELFF
V gene: TRBV5-6; D gene: TRBD1; CDR3 protein: CASSSGQGARHGYTF
V gene: TRBV6-1; D gene: TRBD1; CDR3 protein: CASSELQGASEKLFF
V gene: TRBV12-3/TRBV12-4; D gene: TRBD1; CDR3 protein: CASSPQGWGETQYF
V gene: TRBV20-1; D gene: TRBD2; CDR3 protein: CSAGGYTSGSDEQYF
V gene: TRBV5-1; D gene: .; CDR3 protein: CATWYSEKLFF
V gene: TRBV6-1; D gene: TRBD2; CDR3 protein: CASTSAGTSGIPYEQYF
V gene: TRBV5-6; D gene: TRBD1; CDR3 protein: CASRRGFRDRRTEAFF
V gene: TRBV29-1; D gene: TRBD2; CDR3 protein: CSVPHLAGVYNEQFF
V gene: TRBV11-2; D gene: .; CDR3 protein: CASSSRKLGDGYTF
V gene: TRBV12-3/TRBV12-4; D gene: .; CDR3 protein: CASTGNSNQPQHF
V gene: TRBV2; D gene: TRBD1; CDR3 protein: CASTLGQGRQPQHF
V gene: TRBV7-2; D gene: .; CDR3 protein: CASSFGLREQYF
V gene: TRBV5-1; D gene: .; CDR3 protein: CASSPDGGHYGYTF
V gene: TRBV9; D gene: .; CDR3 protein: CASSARSGTSNTGELFF